The present T cell receptor beta chain was sequenced within a study of cytomegalovirus exposure and HLA in healthy donors. Researchers ran the PCR with 60 Vbeta and 13 Jbeta primers. Profiling relied on immunoSEQ multiplex PCR, and the TCRdb table lists in-frame clones only, not all of them. The table records tens of thousands of clones, 75% to 90% of them present only once. The specimen sequenced was PBMCs. The origin of this receptor is a woman in her 30s in good health and CMV-seropositive.

CDR3 DNA sequence: TGTGCCAGCCGAGAGGCGTCCGGATCCTCTGAAGCTTTCTTT. Translated, it gives CASREASGSSEAFF. The chain links TRBV6-6 to TRBJ1-1, with D hard to call. The CDR3 spans 14 residues. V lost 8 bases, J lost 6 bases, and 19 bases lay in between. The germline V gene has CDR1 MNHNY and CDR2 SVGAGI (reference sequence).